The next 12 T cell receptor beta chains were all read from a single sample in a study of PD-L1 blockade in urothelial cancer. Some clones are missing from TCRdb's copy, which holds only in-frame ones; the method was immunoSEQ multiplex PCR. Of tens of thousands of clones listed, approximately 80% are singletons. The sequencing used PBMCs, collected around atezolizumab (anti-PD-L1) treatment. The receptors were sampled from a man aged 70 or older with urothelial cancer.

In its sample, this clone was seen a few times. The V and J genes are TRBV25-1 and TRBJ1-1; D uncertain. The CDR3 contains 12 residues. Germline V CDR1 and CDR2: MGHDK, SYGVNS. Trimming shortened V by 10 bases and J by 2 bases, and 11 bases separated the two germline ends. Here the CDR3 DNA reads TGTGCCACCGGGCGGGGAAACACTGAAGCTTTCTTT. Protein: CATGRGNTEAFF.

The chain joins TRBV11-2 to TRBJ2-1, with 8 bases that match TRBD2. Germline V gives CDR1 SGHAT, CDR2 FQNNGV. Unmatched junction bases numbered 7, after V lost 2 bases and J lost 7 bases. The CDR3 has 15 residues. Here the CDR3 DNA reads TGTGCCAGCAGCTTATCTCTAGCGGGCCTTAATGAGCAGTTCTTC. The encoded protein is CASSLSLAGLNEQFF.

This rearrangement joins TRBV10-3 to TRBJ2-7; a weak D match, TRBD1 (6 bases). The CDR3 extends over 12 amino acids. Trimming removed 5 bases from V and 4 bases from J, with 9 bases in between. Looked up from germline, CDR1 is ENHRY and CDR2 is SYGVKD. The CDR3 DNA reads TGTGCCATCAGTAACCAGGGGTACGAGCAGTACTTC. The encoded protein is CAISNQGYEQYF.

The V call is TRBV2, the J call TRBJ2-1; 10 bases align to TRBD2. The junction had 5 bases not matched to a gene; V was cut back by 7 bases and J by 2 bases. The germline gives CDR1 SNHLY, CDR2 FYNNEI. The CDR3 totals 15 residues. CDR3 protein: CASKAGGPPYNEQFF. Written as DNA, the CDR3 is TGTGCCAGCAAAGCGGGAGGGCCACCCTACAATGAGCAGTTCTTC.

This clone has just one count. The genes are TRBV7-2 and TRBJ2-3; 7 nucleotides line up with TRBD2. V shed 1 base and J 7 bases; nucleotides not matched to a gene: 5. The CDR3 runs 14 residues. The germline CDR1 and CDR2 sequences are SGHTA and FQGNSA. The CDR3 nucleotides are TGTGCCAGCAGCTTAGAGACTAGCATGAATACGCAGTATTTT. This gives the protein CASSLETSMNTQYF.

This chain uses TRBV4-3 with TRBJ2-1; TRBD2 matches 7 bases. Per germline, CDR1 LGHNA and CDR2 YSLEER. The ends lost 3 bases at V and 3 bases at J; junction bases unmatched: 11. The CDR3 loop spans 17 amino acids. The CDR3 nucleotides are TGCGCCAGCAGCCACGGACGAGGGAGGGGAAACTACAATGAGCAGTTCTTC. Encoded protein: CASSHGRGRGNYNEQFF.

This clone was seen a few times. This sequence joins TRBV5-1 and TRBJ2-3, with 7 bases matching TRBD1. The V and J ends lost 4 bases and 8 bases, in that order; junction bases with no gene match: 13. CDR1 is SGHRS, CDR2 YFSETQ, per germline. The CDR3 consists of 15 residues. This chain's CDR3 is CASSPAGTVIGTQYF. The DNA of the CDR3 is TGCGCCAGCAGCCCAGCCGGGACAGTAATCGGTACGCAGTATTTT.

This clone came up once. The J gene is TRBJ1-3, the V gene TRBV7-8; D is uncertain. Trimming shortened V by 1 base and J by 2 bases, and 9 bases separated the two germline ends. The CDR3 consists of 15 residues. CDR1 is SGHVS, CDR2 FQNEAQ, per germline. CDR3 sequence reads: CASSLESVAGNTIYF. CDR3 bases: TGTGCCAGCAGCTTAGAGTCCGTAGCTGGAAACACCATATATTTT.

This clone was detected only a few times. In DNA, the CDR3 is TGCAGCGTTGAAGGGCAGGTCTATGGCTACACCTTC. This codes for CSVEGQVYGYTF. The chain couples TRBV29-1 to TRBJ1-2; no reliable D call. Germline V gene sequence: CDR1 SQVTM, CDR2 ANQGSEA. The CDR3 sequence is 12 residues long. Trimming took off 1 base at V and 4 bases at J, with 7 bases between the two ends.

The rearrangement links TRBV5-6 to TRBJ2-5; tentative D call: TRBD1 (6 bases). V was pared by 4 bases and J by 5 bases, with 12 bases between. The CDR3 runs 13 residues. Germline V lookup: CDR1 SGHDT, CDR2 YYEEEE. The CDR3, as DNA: TGTGCCAGCAGCAAGACAGGTGGGGAGACCCAGTACTTC. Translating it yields CASSKTGGETQYF. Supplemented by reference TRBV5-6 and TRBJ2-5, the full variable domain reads DAGVTQSPTHLIKTRGQQVTLRCSPKSGHDTVSWYQQALGQGPQFIFQYYEEEERQRGNFPDRFSGHQFPNYSSELNVNALLLGDSALYLCASSKTGGETQYFGPGTRLLVL.

This chain's CDR3 is CASSLERASYEQYF. Here the CDR3 DNA reads TGTGCCAGCAGCTTGGAGCGGGCCTCCTACGAGCAGTACTTC. The chain combines TRBV11-2 with TRBJ2-7; perhaps TRBD2 as D (6 bases). Looked up from germline, CDR1 is SGHAT and CDR2 is FQNNGV. The CDR3 is 14 residues long. V was trimmed by 3 bases and J by 0 bases, leaving 9 bases between them.

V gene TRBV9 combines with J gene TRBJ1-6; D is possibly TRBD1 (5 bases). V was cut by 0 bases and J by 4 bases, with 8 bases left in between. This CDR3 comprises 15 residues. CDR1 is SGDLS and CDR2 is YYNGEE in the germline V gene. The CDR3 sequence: CASSVAGDYNSPLHF. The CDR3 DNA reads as TGTGCCAGCAGCGTAGCGGGGGATTATAATTCACCCCTCCACTTT.